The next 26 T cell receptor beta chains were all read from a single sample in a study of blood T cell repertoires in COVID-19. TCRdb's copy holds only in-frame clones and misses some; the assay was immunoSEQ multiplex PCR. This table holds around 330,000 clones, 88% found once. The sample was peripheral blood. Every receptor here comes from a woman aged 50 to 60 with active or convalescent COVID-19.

The CDR3 region is CASSLYGQGSSNQPQHF. The DNA for the CDR3 is TGTGCCAGCAGTTTATATGGACAGGGGAGCAGCAATCAGCCCCAGCATTTT. The chain employs TRBV28 and TRBJ1-5; 9 bases agree with TRBD1. The CDR3 consists of 17 residues. V was clipped by 1 base and J by 1 base; unmatched bases: 5. From germline, CDR1 is MDHEN and CDR2 SYDVKM.

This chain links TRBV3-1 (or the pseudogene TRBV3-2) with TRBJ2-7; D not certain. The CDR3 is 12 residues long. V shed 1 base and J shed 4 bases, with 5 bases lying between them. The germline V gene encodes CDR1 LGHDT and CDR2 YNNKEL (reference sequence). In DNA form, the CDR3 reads TGTGCCAGCAGCCAAGTAGATTACGAGCAGTACTTC. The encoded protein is CASSQVDYEQYF.

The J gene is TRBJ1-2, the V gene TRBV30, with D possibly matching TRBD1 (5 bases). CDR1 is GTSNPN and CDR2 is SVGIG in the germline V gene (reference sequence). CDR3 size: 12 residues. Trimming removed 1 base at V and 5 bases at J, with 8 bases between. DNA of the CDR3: TGTGCCTGGAGTGCCAGGGATTATGGCTACACCTTC. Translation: CAWSARDYGYTF.

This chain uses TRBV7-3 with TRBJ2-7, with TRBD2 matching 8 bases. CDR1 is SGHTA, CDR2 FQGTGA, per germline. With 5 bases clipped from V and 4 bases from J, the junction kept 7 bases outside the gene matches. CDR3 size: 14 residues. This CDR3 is CASSRSGGGYEQYF. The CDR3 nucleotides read TGTGCCAGCAGCCGGAGCGGGGGAGGATACGAGCAGTACTTC.

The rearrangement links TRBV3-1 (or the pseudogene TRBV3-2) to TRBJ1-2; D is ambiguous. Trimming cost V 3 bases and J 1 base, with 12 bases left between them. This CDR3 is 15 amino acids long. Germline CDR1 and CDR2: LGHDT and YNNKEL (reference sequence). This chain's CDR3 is CASSQLAGSNYGYTF. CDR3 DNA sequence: TGTGCCAGCAGCCAGTTGGCGGGGAGTAACTATGGCTACACCTTC.

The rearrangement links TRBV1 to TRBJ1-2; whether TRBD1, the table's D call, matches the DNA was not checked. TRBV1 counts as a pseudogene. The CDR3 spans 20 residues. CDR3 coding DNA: TGCACCAGCAGCCAAGTCGAAGAGAATAAGGACAGGGCCACTAACTATGGCTACACCTTC. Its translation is CTSSQVEENKDRATNYGYTF.

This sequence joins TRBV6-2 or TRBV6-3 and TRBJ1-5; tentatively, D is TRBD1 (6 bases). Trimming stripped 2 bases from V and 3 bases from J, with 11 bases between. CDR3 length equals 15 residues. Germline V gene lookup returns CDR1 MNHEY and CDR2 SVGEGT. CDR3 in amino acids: CASSYQGLPNQPQHF. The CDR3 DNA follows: TGTGCCAGCAGTTACCAGGGGCTCCCCAATCAGCCCCAGCATTTT.

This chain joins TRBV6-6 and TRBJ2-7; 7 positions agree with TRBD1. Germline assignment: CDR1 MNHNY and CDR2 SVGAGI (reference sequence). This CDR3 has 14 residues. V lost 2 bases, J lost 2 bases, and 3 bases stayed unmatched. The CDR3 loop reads CASSYSQGAYEQYF. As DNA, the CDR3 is TGTGCCAGCAGTTACAGCCAGGGGGCCTACGAGCAGTACTTC.

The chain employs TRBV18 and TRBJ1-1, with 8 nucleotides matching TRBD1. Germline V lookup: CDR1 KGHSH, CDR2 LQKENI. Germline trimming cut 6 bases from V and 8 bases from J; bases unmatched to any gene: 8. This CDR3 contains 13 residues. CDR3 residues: CASSSTRGPEAFF. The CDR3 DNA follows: TGTGCCAGCTCGTCAACCAGGGGGCCCGAAGCTTTCTTT.

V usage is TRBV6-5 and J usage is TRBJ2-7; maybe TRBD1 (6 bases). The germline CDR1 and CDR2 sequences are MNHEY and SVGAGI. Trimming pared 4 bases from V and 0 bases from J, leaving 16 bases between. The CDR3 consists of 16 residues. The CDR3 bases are TGTGCCAGCAGTTGGTCGGCAGGGGAAGCCTCCTACGAGCAGTACTTC. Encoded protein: CASSWSAGEASYEQYF.

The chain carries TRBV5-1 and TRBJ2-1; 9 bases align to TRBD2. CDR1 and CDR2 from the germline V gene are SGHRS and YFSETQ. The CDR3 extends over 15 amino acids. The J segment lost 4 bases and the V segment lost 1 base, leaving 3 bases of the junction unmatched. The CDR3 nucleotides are TGCGCCAGCAGCTTGACGACTAGCGGTTACAATGAGCAGTTCTTC. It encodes CASSLTTSGYNEQFF.

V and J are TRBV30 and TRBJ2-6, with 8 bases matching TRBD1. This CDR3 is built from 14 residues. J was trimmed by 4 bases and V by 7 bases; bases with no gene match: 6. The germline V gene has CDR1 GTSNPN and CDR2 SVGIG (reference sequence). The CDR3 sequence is CALNRGIGANVLTF. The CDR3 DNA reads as TGTGCCTTAAACAGGGGGATCGGGGCCAACGTCCTGACTTTC.

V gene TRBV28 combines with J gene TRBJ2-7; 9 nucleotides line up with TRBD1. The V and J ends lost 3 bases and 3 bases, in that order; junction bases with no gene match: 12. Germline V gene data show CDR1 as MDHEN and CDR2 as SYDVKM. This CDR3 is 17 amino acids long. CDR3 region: CASSFPGQGSVYYEQYF. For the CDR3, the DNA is TGTGCCAGCAGTTTCCCTGGACAGGGGTCGGTTTACTACGAGCAGTACTTC.

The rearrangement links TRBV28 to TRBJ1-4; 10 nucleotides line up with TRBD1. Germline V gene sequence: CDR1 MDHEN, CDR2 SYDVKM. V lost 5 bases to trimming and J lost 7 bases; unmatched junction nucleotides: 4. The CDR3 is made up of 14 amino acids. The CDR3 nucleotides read TGTGCCAGCAGTAGAGGACAGGGGGGTGAAAAACTGTTTTTT. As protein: CASSRGQGGEKLFF.

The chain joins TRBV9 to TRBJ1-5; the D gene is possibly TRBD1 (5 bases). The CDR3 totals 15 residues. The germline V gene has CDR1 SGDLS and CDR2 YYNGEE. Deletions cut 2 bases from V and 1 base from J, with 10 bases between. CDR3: CASSVGGWSNQPQHF. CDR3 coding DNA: TGTGCCAGCAGCGTCGGGGGGTGGAGCAATCAGCCCCAGCATTTT.

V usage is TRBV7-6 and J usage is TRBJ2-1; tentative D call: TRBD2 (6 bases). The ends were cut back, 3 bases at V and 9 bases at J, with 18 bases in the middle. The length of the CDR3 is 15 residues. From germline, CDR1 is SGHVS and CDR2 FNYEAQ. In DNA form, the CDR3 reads TGTGCCAGCAGCTTGAATCGCGCGGGGTTGAGTGAGCAGTTCTTC. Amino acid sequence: CASSLNRAGLSEQFF.

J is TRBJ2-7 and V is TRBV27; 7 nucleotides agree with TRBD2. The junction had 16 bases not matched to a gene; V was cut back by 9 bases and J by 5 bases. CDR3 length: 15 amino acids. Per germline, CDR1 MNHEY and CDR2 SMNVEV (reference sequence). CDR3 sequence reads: CASQRRSGGGHEQYF. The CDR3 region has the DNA TGTGCCAGTCAGAGACGGTCGGGGGGAGGCCACGAGCAGTACTTC.

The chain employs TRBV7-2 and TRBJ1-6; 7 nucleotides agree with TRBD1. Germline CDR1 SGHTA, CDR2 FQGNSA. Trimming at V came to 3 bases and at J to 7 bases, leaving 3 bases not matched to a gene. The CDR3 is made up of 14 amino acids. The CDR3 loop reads CASSFDRVNSPLHF. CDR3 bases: TGTGCCAGCAGCTTCGACAGGGTGAATTCACCCCTCCACTTT.

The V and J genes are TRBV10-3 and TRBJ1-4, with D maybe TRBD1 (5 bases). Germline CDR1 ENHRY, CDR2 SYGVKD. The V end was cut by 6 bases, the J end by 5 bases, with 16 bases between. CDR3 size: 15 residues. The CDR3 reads CAISQGTRANEKLFF. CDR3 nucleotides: TGTGCCATCAGCCAGGGTACCAGGGCGAATGAAAAACTGTTTTTT.

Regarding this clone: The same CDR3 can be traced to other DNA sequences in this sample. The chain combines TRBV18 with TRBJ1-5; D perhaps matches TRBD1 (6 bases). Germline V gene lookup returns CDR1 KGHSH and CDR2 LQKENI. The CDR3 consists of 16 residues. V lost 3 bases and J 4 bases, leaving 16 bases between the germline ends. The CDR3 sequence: CASSPPGGASNQPQHF. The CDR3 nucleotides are TGTGCCAGCTCACCCCCGGGGGGGGCTTCGAATCAGCCCCAGCATTTT.

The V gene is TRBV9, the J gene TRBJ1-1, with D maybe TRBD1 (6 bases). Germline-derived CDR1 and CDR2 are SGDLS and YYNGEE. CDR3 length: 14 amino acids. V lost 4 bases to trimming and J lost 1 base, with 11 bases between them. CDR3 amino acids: CASSRLDRNTEAFF. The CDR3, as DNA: TGTGCCAGCAGCCGCCTGGACAGGAACACTGAAGCTTTCTTT.

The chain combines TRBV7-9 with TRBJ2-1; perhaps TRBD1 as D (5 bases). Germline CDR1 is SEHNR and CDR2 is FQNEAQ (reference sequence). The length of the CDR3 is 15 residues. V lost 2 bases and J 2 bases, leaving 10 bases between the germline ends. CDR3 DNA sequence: TGTGCCAGCAGCTTAATCCAGGGCACCTACAATGAGCAGTTCTTC. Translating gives CASSLIQGTYNEQFF.

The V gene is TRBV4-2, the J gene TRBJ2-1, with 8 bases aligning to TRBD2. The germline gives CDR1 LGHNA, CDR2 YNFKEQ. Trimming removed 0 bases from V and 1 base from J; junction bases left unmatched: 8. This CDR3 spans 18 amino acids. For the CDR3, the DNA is TGTGCCAGCAGCCAAGAGTTGCCAGCGGGGGTGTCCTACAATGAGCAGTTCTTC. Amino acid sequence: CASSQELPAGVSYNEQFF.

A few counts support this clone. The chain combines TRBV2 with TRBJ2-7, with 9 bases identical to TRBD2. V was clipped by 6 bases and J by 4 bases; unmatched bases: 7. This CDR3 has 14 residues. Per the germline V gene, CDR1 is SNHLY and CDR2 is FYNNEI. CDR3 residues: CASSLGTSRYEQYF. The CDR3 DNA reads TGTGCCAGCAGCCTCGGGACTAGCAGGTACGAGCAGTACTTC. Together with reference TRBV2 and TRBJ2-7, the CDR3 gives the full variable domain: EPEVTQTPSHQVTQMGQEVILRCVPISNHLYFYWYRQILGQKVEFLVSFYNNEISEKSEIFDDQFSVERPDGSNFTLKIRSTKLEDSAMYFCASSLGTSRYEQYFGPGTRLTVT.

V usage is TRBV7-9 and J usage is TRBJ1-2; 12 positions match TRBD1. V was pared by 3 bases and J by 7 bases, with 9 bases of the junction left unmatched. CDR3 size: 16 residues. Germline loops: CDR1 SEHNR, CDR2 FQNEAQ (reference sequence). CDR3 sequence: CASSFPGQGASSGYTF. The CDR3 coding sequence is TGTGCCAGCAGCTTCCCGGGACAGGGGGCGTCGAGTGGCTACACCTTC.

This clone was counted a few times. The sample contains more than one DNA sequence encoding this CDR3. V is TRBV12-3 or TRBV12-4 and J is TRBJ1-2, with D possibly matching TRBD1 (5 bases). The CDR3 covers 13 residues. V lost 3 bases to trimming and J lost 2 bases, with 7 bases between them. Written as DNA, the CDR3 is TGTGCCAGCAGTTTGGCAGGGAACTATGGCTACACCTTC. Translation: CASSLAGNYGYTF.